The source of this TCR beta chain is a study of T cell changes during pregnancy in multiple sclerosis. This CDR3 comprises 18 residues. V shed 4 bases and J shed 0 bases, with 18 bases lying between them. From germline, CDR1 is KGHSH and CDR2 LQKENI. Clones were read by immunoSEQ multiplex PCR, and TCRdb kept only the in-frame ones, dropping some. Of 40,000 to 45,000 clones listed, approximately 91% are singletons. This sample comprised CD4+ T cells from peripheral blood mononuclear cells, obtained in the first trimester of pregnancy. The receptor was isolated from a female donor with multiple sclerosis, enrolled in a pregnancy study. The rearrangement uses TRBV18 and TRBJ2-2; tentatively, D is TRBD2 (6 bases). CDR3 protein: CASSQRREESANTGELFF. The CDR3 region has the DNA TGTGCCAGCTCACAGAGGAGGGAGGAATCGGCGAACACCGGGGAGCTGTTTTTT.